One sample yielded the 10 T cell receptor beta chains listed below, sequenced in a study of T cell responses to AZD1222 COVID-19 vaccine. This table comes from immunoSEQ multiplex PCR, and its TCRdb copy is limited to in-frame clones, with some not included. The table records about 200,000 clones, about 92% of them present only once. The sequences come from peripheral blood, collected 28 days after the second dose of the MenACWY control vaccine. The receptors were gathered from an adult who received the MenACWY meningococcal vaccine as a control.

The gene calls are TRBV30 and TRBJ2-2; a weak D match, TRBD1 (5 bases). CDR1 and CDR2 (germline): GTSNPN, SVGIG (reference sequence). This CDR3 comprises 13 residues. The germline V and J ends were trimmed by 3 bases and 7 bases, with 12 bases remaining between them. The CDR3 is CAWRGRLNGELFF. The CDR3 nucleotides are TGTGCCTGGAGGGGGCGGCTCAACGGGGAGCTGTTTTTT.

This clone was picked up a small number of times. The chain links TRBV28 to TRBJ2-7; D may be TRBD2 (6 bases). V lost 3 bases to trimming and J lost 0 bases, with 15 bases between them. CDR3 length: 16 amino acids. From germline, CDR1 is MDHEN and CDR2 SYDVKM. The CDR3 spells CASSFYRDSSSYEQYF. In nucleotides, the CDR3 is TGTGCCAGCAGTTTCTATCGGGACTCGAGCTCCTACGAGCAGTACTTC.

This chain joins TRBV30 and TRBJ2-2; D call uncertain. Germline lookup yields CDR1 GTSNPN and CDR2 SVGIG (reference sequence). The CDR3 contains 16 residues. V was clipped by 2 bases and J by 0 bases, with 13 bases between them. The CDR3 here is CAWSFILASNTGELFF. The CDR3 nucleotides read TGTGCCTGGAGTTTTATTCTTGCTTCGAACACCGGGGAGCTGTTTTTT.

The chain carries TRBV5-1 and TRBJ1-3; 9 nucleotides match TRBD1. This CDR3 has 16 amino acids. Per the germline V gene, CDR1 is SGHRS and CDR2 is YFSETQ. The V gene end was trimmed by 4 bases and the J gene end by 0 bases; junction bases not matched to a gene: 5. The CDR3 nucleotides are TGCGCCAGCAGCGCGACAGGGGGGAACTCTGGAAACACCATATATTTT. Translating it yields CASSATGGNSGNTIYF.

The chain has TRBV9 and TRBJ2-2; possibly TRBD2 for D (7 bases). The germline V gene has CDR1 SGDLS and CDR2 YYNGEE. V was clipped by 0 bases and J by 4 bases, with 16 bases between them. This CDR3 is built from 17 residues. The CDR3 DNA reads TGTGCCAGCAGCGTAGCTACCCGGGGGGCGAGCACCGGGGAGCTGTTTTTT. Its protein product is CASSVATRGASTGELFF.

The chain employs TRBV6-5 and TRBJ2-1, with 10 bases that match TRBD1. V gave up 2 bases and J gave up 9 bases; unmatched junction bases: 10. This CDR3 has 16 residues. Germline loops: CDR1 MNHEY, CDR2 SVGAGI. Here the CDR3 DNA reads TGTGCCAGCAGTTACATCGGGACAGGGGATGATACTGAGCAGTTCTTC. It specifies CASSYIGTGDDTEQFF.

V usage is TRBV21-1 and J usage is TRBJ1-1. TRBV21-1 is shown as a pseudogene. The CDR3 contains 15 residues. Here the CDR3 DNA reads TGTGCCAGCAGCATTTCAGGGAGGGAGGACACTGAAGCTTTCTTT. This sequence encodes CASSISGREDTEAFF.

V gene TRBV28 combines with J gene TRBJ2-2, with 9 bases that match TRBD2. Germline V gene sequence: CDR1 MDHEN, CDR2 SYDVKM. V was pared by 1 base and J by 4 bases, with 4 bases of the junction left unmatched. The CDR3 consists of 16 residues. Here the CDR3 reads CASSLFAGGSTGELFF. The CDR3 DNA sequence: TGTGCCAGCAGTTTATTTGCGGGAGGGAGCACCGGGGAGCTGTTTTTT.

The J gene is TRBJ2-5, the V gene TRBV11-2; 10 nucleotides line up with TRBD1. Trimming cost V 3 bases and J 5 bases; bases outside gene matches: 6. The CDR3 spans 15 residues. Germline CDR1 SGHAT, CDR2 FQNNGV. The CDR3 protein is CASSFGQGGLETQYF. Written as DNA, the CDR3 is TGTGCCAGCAGCTTCGGACAGGGGGGGTTGGAGACCCAGTACTTC.

The V call is TRBV5-6, the J call TRBJ1-1; TRBD1 might be the D (6 bases). The germline V gene encodes CDR1 SGHDT and CDR2 YYEEEE. This CDR3 has 14 amino acids. Trimming pared 4 bases from V and 5 bases from J, leaving 15 bases between. Here the CDR3 reads CASSPTGRETEAFF. The CDR3, as DNA: TGTGCCAGCAGCCCTACAGGGAGGGAGACTGAAGCTTTCTTT.